Detailed here is one T cell receptor beta chain. The junction departs from the called germline gene at one end, perhaps through a read error. Germline-derived CDR1 and CDR2 are MDHEN and SYDVKM. This CDR3 has 14 amino acids. The method was immunoSEQ multiplex PCR; TCRdb's version includes in-frame clones alone and lacks a portion of them. The sample includes approximately 110,000 clones, about three quarters of them seen just once. The source of the sample is a study of blood T cell repertoires in COVID-19. This TCR derives from a human donor with acute or convalescent COVID-19. The donor label of this sample is uncertain. What was sequenced was peripheral blood. The rearrangement uses TRBV28 and TRBJ1-5; D is ambiguous. This CDR3 reads CASSLSISDQPQHF. DNA of the CDR3: TGTGCCAGCAGTTTATCAATTAGCGATCAGCCCCAGCATTTT.